The 21 T cell receptor beta chains given below trace back to one sample, sequenced in a study of tissue T cells after allogeneic stem cell transplantation. Time point denoted: mouse harvest day 14 after allogeneic transplant. Mouse grafts combined 10^7 T-cell-depleted bone marrow cells with 10^6 splenic CD5+ T cells. The assay was immunoSEQ multiplex PCR, and TCRdb's table has in-frame clones only and misses some. The sample records some 3,000 clones, roughly 43% being singletons. Sequences were obtained from gut tissue. The origin of the receptors is a female BALB/c mouse given C57BL/6 T cells with graft-versus-host disease after an allogeneic hematopoietic cell transplant.

Comment on this clone: The gene names given are mouse names. The read finishes 1 residue shy of the CDR3 end, and the germline J gene is used to complete it. V is TRBV3 and J is TRBJ2-7; 12 nucleotides agree with TRBD2. The CDR3 is made up of 14 amino acids. Germline V gives CDR1 SNHLY, CDR2 FYNGKV (reference sequence). V trimming: 5 bases; J trimming: 4 bases; junction bases outside the gene matches: 3. The sequenced CDR3 bases are TGTGCCAGCAGCACGGACTGGGGGGGGTATGAACAGTAC. It yields the protein CASSTDWGGYEQY. The CDR3 as a whole reads CASSTDWGGYEQYF.

Turning to this clone: Genes and germline come from the mouse. The read halts 1 residue ahead of the CDR3 end, with the missing end drawn from the germline J gene. The V call is TRBV12-2, the J call TRBJ2-7, with D possibly TRBD1 on 6 matching bases. Per the germline V gene, CDR1 is SGHLS and CDR2 is HYDKME. The CDR3 covers 12 residues. V lost 2 bases and J lost 4, with 8 bases in between. The CDR3 protein is CASSRRGYEQYF. The covered CDR3 bases are TGTGCCAGCTCTCGCAGGGGTTATGAACAGTAC.

This clone is classed as medium-sized. Gene names and germline match the mouse. The read terminates 1 residue before the CDR3 end, so the remaining end is supplied by the germline J gene. The gene calls are TRBV4 and TRBJ1-5; no clear D. The CDR3 sequence is 15 residues long. Trimming removed 4 bases from V and 0 bases from J, with 10 bases in between. Germline loops: CDR1 LGHDT, CDR2 YNNKQL (reference sequence). The CDR3 protein is CASSSFSYNNQAPLF. The DNA read from the CDR3 is TGTGCCAGCAGCTCCTTCAGTTATAACAACCAGGCTCCGCTT.

By share, this clone counts as medium-sized. Gene names follow the mouse nomenclature. The DNA ends 1 residue before the CDR3 does, and the rest of the CDR3 is filled in from the germline J gene. This sequence joins TRBV26 and TRBJ1-3, with a tentative D call TRBD1 (5 bases). This CDR3 is 14 amino acids long. V lost 2 bases and J 0 bases, leaving 5 bases between the germline ends. Germline values: CDR1 KGHPV, CDR2 FQNQEV (reference sequence). The CDR3 bases that were read are TGTGCCAGCAGTCTGGGGGGTTCTGGAAATACGCTCTAT. Its translation: CASSLGGSGNTLY. The entire CDR3 protein is CASSLGGSGNTLYF.

This clone is large in the sample. All gene names here are mouse names. The CDR3 end lies 1 residue beyond the end of the read and is filled in from the germline J gene. The chain employs TRBV26 and TRBJ1-1, with D perhaps matching TRBD1 (5 bases). CDR1 and CDR2 (germline): KGHPV, FQNQEV (reference sequence). V was cut by 4 bases and J by 0 bases, with 6 bases left in between. The CDR3 covers 13 residues. Incomplete CDR3 DNA: TGTGCCAGCAGTCGGGGACAGAACACAGAAGTCTTC. Its protein is CASSRGQNTEVF. The whole CDR3 sequence reads CASSRGQNTEVFF. The full variable domain, with the rest looked up from reference TRBV26 and TRBJ1-1, is NSKVIQTPRYLVKGQGQKAKMRCIPEKGHPVVFWYQQNKNNEFKFLINFQNQEVLQQIDMTEKRFSAECPSNSPCSLEIQSSEAGDSALYLCASSRGQNTEVFFGKGTRLTVV.

This clone is judged large. The genes are named according to mouse. The DNA ends 1 residue before the CDR3 does, and the rest of the CDR3 is filled in from the germline J gene. The V call is TRBV3, the J call TRBJ2-7; 10 positions agree with TRBD2. The J segment lost 3 bases and the V segment lost 1 base, leaving 3 bases of the junction unmatched. The CDR3 runs 15 residues. Germline lookup yields CDR1 SNHLY and CDR2 FYNGKV (reference sequence). The DNA read from the CDR3 is TGTGCCAGCAGCTTAGTACTGGGGGGGATCTATGAACAGTAC. Protein sequence: CASSLVLGGIYEQY. The full CDR3 protein reads CASSLVLGGIYEQYF.

Remarks on this clone: Gene and germline names: mouse. The read ends 1 residue before the CDR3 terminus; that terminus is restored from the germline J gene. V gene TRBV31 combines with J gene TRBJ1-4, with 7 bases fitting TRBD1. CDR1 and CDR2 from the germline V gene are GKSSPN and SITVG. J gave up 4 bases and V 0 bases, and 5 bases lay outside the gene matches. The CDR3 extends over 15 amino acids. The CDR3 loop is CAWSLRGLDNERLFF. The DNA read from the CDR3 is TGTGCCTGGAGTCTAAGGGGGCTGGACAACGAAAGATTATTT. Supplemented by reference TRBV31 and TRBJ1-4, the full variable domain reads AQTIHQWPVAEIKAVGSPLSLGCTIKGKSSPNLYWYWQATGGTLQQLFYSITVGQVESVVQLNLSASRPKDDQFILSTEKLLLSHSGFYLCAWSLRGLDNERLFFGHGTKLSVL.

In regard to this clone: The genes and germline here are from mouse. The CDR3 end lies 1 residue beyond the end of the read and is filled in from the germline J gene. The genes are TRBV3 and TRBJ1-1; 10 positions agree with TRBD1. V was pared by 0 bases and J by 9 bases, with 7 bases of the junction left unmatched. The germline CDR1 and CDR2 sequences are SNHLY and FYNGKV (reference sequence). The CDR3 is 15 residues long. The CDR3 is CASSLAPGQGLKVFF. The DNA read from the CDR3 is TGTGCCAGCAGCTTAGCCCCGGGACAGGGGTTGAAAGTCTTC. The full variable domain, in which reference TRBV3 and TRBJ1-1 provide the parts outside the CDR3, is GPKVLQIPSHQIIDMGQMVTLNCDPVSNHLYFYWYKQILGQQMEFLVNFYNGKVMEKSKLFKDQFSVERPDGSYFTLKIQPTALEDSAVYFCASSLAPGQGLKVFFGKGTRLTVV.

Details on this clone: Mouse names are used for the genes. The read falls 1 residue short of the CDR3 end, and the missing part is taken from the germline J gene. The rearrangement joins TRBV26 to TRBJ2-1, with 9 bases lining up with TRBD1. V lost 7 bases to trimming and J lost 4 bases; unmatched junction nucleotides: 2. There are 13 residues in the CDR3. The germline V gene has CDR1 KGHPV and CDR2 FQNQEV (reference sequence). The CDR3 sequence is CASNGQGYAEQFF. Incomplete CDR3 DNA: TGTGCCAGCAACGGACAGGGGTATGCTGAGCAGTTC.

Concerning this clone: The gene symbols are mouse symbols. With the read ending 1 residue before the CDR3 end, the germline J gene is used to fill in that end. The chain couples TRBV26 to TRBJ1-4; TRBD1 is a possible D gene (5 bases). Germline V gives CDR1 KGHPV, CDR2 FQNQEV (reference sequence). The germline V and J ends were trimmed by 0 bases and 4 bases, with 9 bases remaining between them. The length of the CDR3 is 15 residues. CDR3 bases read: TGTGCCAGCAGTCTGTCGGCCAGGGACAACGAAAGATTATTT. Protein sequence: CASSLSARDNERLF. The whole CDR3 reads CASSLSARDNERLFF.

To note about this clone: Gene names follow the mouse nomenclature. The read ends 1 residue early relative to the CDR3; the germline J gene fills the gap. The chain uses TRBV16 and TRBJ2-1; 12 bases match TRBD1. This CDR3 has 15 residues. The J segment lost 6 bases and the V segment lost 5 bases, leaving 5 bases of the junction unmatched. Germline CDR1 SGHSA, CDR2 FRNQAP. CDR3 DNA (partial): TGTGCAAGCAGCCCCGGGACAGGGGGCCTTGCTGAGCAGTTC. It codes for CASSPGTGGLAEQF. From start to end, the CDR3 is CASSPGTGGLAEQFF.

This clone was picked up one time. Mouse gene names apply. The read comes to an end 1 residue before the CDR3 does, leaving the germline J gene to fill in the end. The V call is TRBV26, the J call TRBJ1-1, with TRBD1 as a possible D gene (5 bases). Germline V gives CDR1 KGHPV, CDR2 FQNQEV (reference sequence). The CDR3 has 13 amino acids. Trimming removed 6 bases at V and 3 bases at J, with 11 bases between. CDR3 bases read: TGTGCCAGCAGATTGGGGGTGGACACAGAAGTCTTC. This translates into CASRLGVDTEVF. The full CDR3 reads CASRLGVDTEVFF.

A note on this clone: Mouse germline and gene names are used. The read ends 1 residue early relative to the CDR3; the germline J gene fills the gap. V and J are TRBV31 and TRBJ2-5; TRBD2 matches at 14 bases. J was trimmed by 8 bases and V by 5 bases; bases with no gene match: 3. The CDR3 extends over 13 amino acids. Germline CDR1 reads GKSSPN; CDR2 reads SITVG. CDR3 bases read: TGTGCCTGGGGGGACTGGGGGGGCGTCACCCAGTAC. It codes for CAWGDWGGVTQY. The entire CDR3 protein is CAWGDWGGVTQYF. Full variable domain (remainder filled in from reference TRBV31 and TRBJ2-5): AQTIHQWPVAEIKAVGSPLSLGCTIKGKSSPNLYWYWQATGGTLQQLFYSITVGQVESVVQLNLSASRPKDDQFILSTEKLLLSHSGFYLCAWGDWGGVTQYFGPGTRLLVL.

Concerning this clone: The genes and germline here are from mouse. The CDR3 goes on 1 residue after the read ends, and that part is filled in from the germline J gene. The chain links TRBV15 to TRBJ2-3; possibly TRBD1 for D (6 bases). The CDR3 has 11 amino acids. Looked up from germline, CDR1 is SGHND and CDR2 is FRSKSL. Trimming removed 6 bases from V and 5 bases from J, with 6 bases in between. Incomplete CDR3 DNA: TGTGCCAGCAGGGACAGAGAAACGCTGTAT. This gives the protein CASRDRETLY. The complete CDR3 reads CASRDRETLYF. Together with reference TRBV15 and TRBJ2-3, the CDR3 gives the full variable domain: DAGVTQTPRHEVAEKGQTIILKCEPVSGHNDLFWYRQTKIQGLELLSYFRSKSLMEDGGAFKDRFKAEMLNSSFSTLKIQPTEPKDSAVYLCASRDRETLYFGSGTRLTVL.

This clone turned up a few times. Gene names denote mouse genes. The read ends 1 residue shy of where the CDR3 ends; the end is completed using the germline J gene. V usage is TRBV26 and J usage is TRBJ1-4, with D possibly being TRBD1 (6 bases). This CDR3 has 15 amino acids. Germline V lookup: CDR1 KGHPV, CDR2 FQNQEV (reference sequence). Trimming shortened V by 6 bases and J by 0 bases, and 11 bases separated the two germline ends. The CDR3 DNA, read in part, is TGTGCCAGCAGCCCCGGGACAATTTCCAACGAAAGATTATTT. This codes for CASSPGTISNERLF. Given in full, the CDR3 is CASSPGTISNERLFF.

This clone was observed a few times. Gene names refer to mouse genes. The CDR3 is cut off 1 residue early in the read; its end comes from the germline J gene. The chain links TRBV2 to TRBJ2-2; D is undetermined. This CDR3 has 15 residues. Trimming removed 0 bases at V and 0 bases at J, with 5 bases between. The germline gives CDR1 LGHNA, CDR2 YSYQKL. The CDR3 loop is CASSQDGTNTGQLYF. The sequenced part of the CDR3 DNA is TGTGCCAGCAGCCAAGATGGGACAAACACCGGGCAGCTCTAC.

This clone is labeled as large (0.1 to 1%). The gene names given are mouse names. The read ends 1 residue shy of where the CDR3 ends; the end is completed using the germline J gene. The chain joins TRBV26 to TRBJ1-1; D unresolved. Trimming stripped 2 bases from V and 0 bases from J, with 4 bases between. The CDR3 consists of 13 residues. Germline V gene lookup returns CDR1 KGHPV and CDR2 FQNQEV (reference sequence). CDR3 bases read: TGTGCCAGCAGTCTGGGGACAAACACAGAAGTCTTC. It encodes CASSLGTNTEVF. Given in full, the CDR3 is CASSLGTNTEVFF.

This clone is large. Gene labels here are mouse ones. The sequenced fragment ends 1 residue before the CDR3 boundary, so the rest is inferred from the germline J gene. The V gene is TRBV13-2, the J gene TRBJ2-4; no clear D. Trimming took 2 bases from V and 0 from J, leaving 7 bases between them. The CDR3 is 14 residues long. Germline values: CDR1 NNHNN, CDR2 SYGAGS (reference sequence). CDR3 DNA (partial): TGTGCCAGCGGTGAAAGGGTTAGTCAAAACACCTTGTAC. This translates into CASGERVSQNTLY. The whole CDR3 is CASGERVSQNTLYF.

Points on this clone: The junction departs from germline at one end; a sequencing error may be responsible. Mouse names are used for the genes. The read ends 1 residue early relative to the CDR3; the germline J gene fills the gap. The sample holds other DNA sequences that translate to the same CDR3. The rearrangement links TRBV29 to TRBJ2-5; a weak D match, TRBD1 (6 bases). Germline CDR1 is MSHET and CDR2 is SYDVDS. The CDR3 spans 15 residues. The DNA read from the CDR3 is TGCGCCAGCAGTCCCACAGGGTTTAACCAAGACACCCAGTAC. Translation: CASSPTGFNQDTQY. The entire CDR3 is CASSPTGFNQDTQYF.

Of note for this clone: Each gene name is a mouse one. From the germline J gene comes the end of the CDR3, since the read stops 1 residue before it. The rearrangement links TRBV2 to TRBJ1-1; TRBD1 aligns across 9 bases. The CDR3 totals 15 residues. The J segment lost 2 bases and the V segment lost 0 bases, leaving 1 base of the junction unmatched. Per germline, CDR1 LGHNA and CDR2 YSYQKL. The DNA read from the CDR3 is TGTGCCAGCAGCCAAGATACAGGGGGCAACACAGAAGTCTTC. It is translated as CASSQDTGGNTEVF. The whole CDR3 reads CASSQDTGGNTEVFF.

This clone was counted between two and nine times. All gene names here are mouse names. The CDR3 end is not reached by the read, which stops 1 residue before it; the germline J gene fills it in. This chain joins TRBV2 and TRBJ2-1; D is undetermined. The CDR3 runs 15 residues. The germline V and J ends were trimmed by 0 bases and 3 bases, with 9 bases remaining between them. Germline CDR1 reads LGHNA; CDR2 reads YSYQKL. The sequenced CDR3 bases are TGTGCCAGCAGCCAAGAAGTGCAGACCTATGCTGAGCAGTTC. This gives the protein CASSQEVQTYAEQF. Given in full, the CDR3 is CASSQEVQTYAEQFF.